This TCR beta chain derives from a study of identical twins (TCRdb year 2016). The study in broad terms: TCR alpha and beta repertoires from monozygotic twins, unrelated adults of various ages and cord blood were deep-sequenced to test whether fetal clonotypes persist. To rule out contamination, the twin experiments were replicated at different times with different library preparation protocols.

There are 14 amino acids in the CDR3, from cysteine to phenylalanine inclusive. Only the CDR3 portion is preserved as DNA: 42 bases, with reading frame beginning at the first base. CDR1 and CDR2, per the germline V gene (reference sequence), are SGHKS and YYEKEE. Trimming takes 4 bases from V and 1 base from J, and the germline ends sit 11 bases apart. This clonotype appeared a few times. What antigen it recognizes has not been identified. No much larger clone exists at a distance of one base, and base qualities are not known. All donors were healthy Caucasians. The twin cohort consisted of three pairs of female monozygotic twins, all aged roughly 18 to 30 years. Miltenyi CD45RO+ enrichment and human naive T-cell isolation kits were used to isolate memory (CD45RO+) and naive T cells from PBMC. General findings and caveats noted by the study authors: Fewer insertions were carried by abundant cord blood beta clonotypes, a similar but weaker trend appeared in young adult naive repertoires, and no such trend appeared in memory repertoires. Because the same donors could not be followed over many years, the conclusions depended on cross-sectional statistical analysis. Compared with coincidental sharing between unrelated individuals, an excess of low generation-probability sequences was observed among out-of-frame TCR alpha sequences shared between twins. Invariant T cells such as MAIT and iNKT could partly confound zero-insertion analyses, though diverse VJ usage argued against this for most clonotypes. In monozygotic twins, recombination models systematically underestimated out-of-frame TCR alpha sharing, but the models matched the sharing seen between unrelated individuals. The excess sharing between twins in beta out-of-frame sequences was weaker because fewer shared sequences reduced the signal-to-noise ratio.

The library was generated by 5' RACE. These reads were obtained on an Illumina HiSeq 2000. Template switching introduced a universal primer binding site; the final cDNA contained a unique molecular identifier, enabling accurate counting of TCR cDNA molecules. Specific primers in the conserved constant-segment region were used to synthesize first-strand cDNA for the TCR alpha and beta chains. Each cDNA library was double barcoded, with a SMART-Mk sample barcode plus Illumina barcodes, to control for contamination. TruSeq adapter sequences and Illumina sample barcodes were added in two successive PCR steps. Sequencing of the TCR alpha and beta cDNA libraries was done on the Illumina HiSeq platform using custom primers. In the source study's methods: Raw reads were processed with MiGEC to extract unique molecular identifiers, and MiXCR was used to determine CDR3 positions. For each individual, recombination models were inferred using an EM algorithm with the repgenHMM and IGoR tools. The analysis of shared clonotypes was done with the tcR package in R, with sharing normalized by the product of cloneset sizes. To study raw recombination free of thymic and clonal selection effects, out-of-frame nonproductive sequences were analyzed. The raw public reads went through TCRdb reprocessing: fastp at Q25, MiXCR clone calling, in-frame beta chains kept. Merged by CDR3 protein, the rows form single entries marked with the most common genes and DNA. TCRdb's processing, not the authors' own work, is the source of the V and J calls. This sample lists 200,000 to 250,000 distinct CDR3 sequences; 7.5% were detected once. More than 1.5% of the sample is held by the ten biggest clonotypes.

The same specimen was also included in a second study, on yellow fever vaccine responses in identical twins. Per the second study: According to the authors, the vaccine-induced T cell response in identical twins seemed to be partly convergent and partly specific to each individual. The study precisely tracked vaccine-responding T cell clones in identical twins.

The receptor was derived from a woman under 30 in good health. The chain joins TRBV5-5 to TRBJ1-1; no D gene call is confident. Sequencing input: memory (CD45RO+) T cells sorted from blood. What this sample's cell subset or site label stands for: CD45RO+ enriched T cells. In nucleotides, the sequence is TGTGCCAGCAGCCTTGACGACGGGAACACTGAAGCTTTCTTT. It codes for CASSLDDGNTEAFF.